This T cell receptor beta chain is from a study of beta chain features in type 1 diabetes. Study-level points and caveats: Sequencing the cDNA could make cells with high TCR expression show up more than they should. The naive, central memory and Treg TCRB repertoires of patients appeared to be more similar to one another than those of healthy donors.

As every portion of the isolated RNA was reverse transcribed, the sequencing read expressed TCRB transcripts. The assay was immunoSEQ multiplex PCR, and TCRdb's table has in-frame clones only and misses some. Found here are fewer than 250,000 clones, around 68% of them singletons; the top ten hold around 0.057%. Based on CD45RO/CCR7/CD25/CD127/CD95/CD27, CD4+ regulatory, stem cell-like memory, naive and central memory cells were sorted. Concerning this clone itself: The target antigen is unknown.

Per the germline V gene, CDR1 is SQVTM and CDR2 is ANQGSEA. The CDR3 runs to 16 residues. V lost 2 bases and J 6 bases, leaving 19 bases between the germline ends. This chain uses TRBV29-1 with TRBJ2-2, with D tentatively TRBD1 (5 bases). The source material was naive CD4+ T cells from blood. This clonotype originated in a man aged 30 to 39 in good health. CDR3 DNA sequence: TGCAGCGTTGAACTCCCCCCAGGGCCCGACGCCGGGGAGCTGTTTTTT. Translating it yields CSVELPPGPDAGELFF.